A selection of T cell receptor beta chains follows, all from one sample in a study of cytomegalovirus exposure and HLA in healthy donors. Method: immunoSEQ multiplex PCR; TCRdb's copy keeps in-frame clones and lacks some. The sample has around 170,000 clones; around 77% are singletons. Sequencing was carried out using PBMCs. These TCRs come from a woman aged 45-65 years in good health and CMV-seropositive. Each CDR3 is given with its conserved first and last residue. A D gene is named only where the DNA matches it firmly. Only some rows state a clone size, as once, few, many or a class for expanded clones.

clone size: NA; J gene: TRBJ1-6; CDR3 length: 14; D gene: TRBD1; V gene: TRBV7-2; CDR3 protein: CASQVDRGNSPLHF; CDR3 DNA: TGTGCCAGCCAAGTCGACAGGGGTAATTCACCCCTCCACTTT
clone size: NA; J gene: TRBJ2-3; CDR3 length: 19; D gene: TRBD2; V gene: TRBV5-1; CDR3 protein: CASSYSGTSGSMRTDTQYF; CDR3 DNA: TGCGCCAGCAGCTATTCGGGGACTAGCGGGAGTATGAGGACAGATACGCAGTATTTT
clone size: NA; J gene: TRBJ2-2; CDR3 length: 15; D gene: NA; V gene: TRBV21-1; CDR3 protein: CAPRGTSYITGELFF; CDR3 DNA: TGTGCCCCTCGGGGGACTAGCTATATCACCGGGGAGCTGTTTTTT
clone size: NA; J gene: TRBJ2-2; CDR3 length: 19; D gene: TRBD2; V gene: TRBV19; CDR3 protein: CASSIQGRVAGGDTGELFF; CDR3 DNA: TGTGCCAGTAGTATTCAAGGGAGAGTAGCGGGAGGTGATACCGGGGAGCTGTTTTTT
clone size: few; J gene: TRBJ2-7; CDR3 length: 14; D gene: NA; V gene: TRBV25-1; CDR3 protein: CASSVTESSYEQYF; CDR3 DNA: TGTGCCAGCAGTGTAACAGAAAGCTCCTACGAGCAGTACTTC
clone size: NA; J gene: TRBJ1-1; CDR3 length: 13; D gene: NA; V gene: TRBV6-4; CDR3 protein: CASSVEVNTEAFF; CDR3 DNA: TGTGCCAGCAGTGTGGAGGTGAACACTGAAGCTTTCTTT
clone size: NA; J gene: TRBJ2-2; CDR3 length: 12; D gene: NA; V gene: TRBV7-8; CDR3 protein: CASSPATGELFF; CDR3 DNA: TGTGCCAGCAGCCCAGCGACCGGGGAGCTGTTTTTT
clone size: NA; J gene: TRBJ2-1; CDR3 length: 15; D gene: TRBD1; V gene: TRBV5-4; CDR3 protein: CASSFTGGAKNEQFF; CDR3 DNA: TGTGCCAGCAGCTTTACAGGGGGCGCGAAGAATGAGCAGTTCTTC
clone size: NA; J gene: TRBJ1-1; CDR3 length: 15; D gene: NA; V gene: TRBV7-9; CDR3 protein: CASSLARREGTEAFF; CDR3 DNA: TGTGCCAGCAGCTTAGCGCGCCGGGAAGGTACTGAAGCTTTCTTT
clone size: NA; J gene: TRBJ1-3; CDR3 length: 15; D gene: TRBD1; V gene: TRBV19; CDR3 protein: CASRDRGASGNTIYF; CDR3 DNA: TGTGCCAGCCGGGACAGGGGCGCCTCTGGAAACACCATATATTTT
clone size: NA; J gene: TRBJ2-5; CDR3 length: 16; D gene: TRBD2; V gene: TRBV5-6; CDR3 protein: CASSFRSGRNRETQYF; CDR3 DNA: TGTGCCAGCAGTTTCCGCAGCGGGAGAAATCGAGAGACCCAGTACTTC
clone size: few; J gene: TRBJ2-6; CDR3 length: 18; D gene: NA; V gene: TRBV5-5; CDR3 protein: CASSYATGRTSGANVLTF; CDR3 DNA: TGTGCCAGCAGCTACGCAACAGGGAGAACCTCTGGGGCCAACGTCCTGACTTTC
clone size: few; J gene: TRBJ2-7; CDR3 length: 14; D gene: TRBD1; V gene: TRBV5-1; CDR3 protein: CASSAWTGDYEQYF; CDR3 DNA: TGCGCCAGCAGCGCCTGGACAGGGGACTACGAGCAGTACTTC
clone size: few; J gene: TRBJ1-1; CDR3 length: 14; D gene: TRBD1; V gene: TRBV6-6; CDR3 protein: CASKSGQGDTEAFF; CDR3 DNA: TGTGCCAGCAAGTCGGGACAGGGTGACACTGAAGCTTTCTTT
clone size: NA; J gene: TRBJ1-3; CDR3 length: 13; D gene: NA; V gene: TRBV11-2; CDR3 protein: CASSSLSGNTIYF; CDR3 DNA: TGTGCCAGCAGCTCCCTATCTGGAAACACCATATATTTT
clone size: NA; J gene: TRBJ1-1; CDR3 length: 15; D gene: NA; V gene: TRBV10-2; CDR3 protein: CASSDPPGENTEAFF; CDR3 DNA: TGCGCCAGCAGTGATCCTCCAGGGGAGAACACTGAAGCTTTCTTT
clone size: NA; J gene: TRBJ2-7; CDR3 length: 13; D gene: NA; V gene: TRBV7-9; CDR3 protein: CASSFLQTYEQYF; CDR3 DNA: TGTGCCAGCAGCTTTTTACAGACCTACGAGCAGTACTTC
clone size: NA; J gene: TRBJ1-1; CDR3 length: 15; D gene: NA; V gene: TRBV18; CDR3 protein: CASSPIQGENTEAFF; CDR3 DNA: TGTGCCAGCTCACCGATACAGGGTGAGAACACTGAAGCTTTCTTT
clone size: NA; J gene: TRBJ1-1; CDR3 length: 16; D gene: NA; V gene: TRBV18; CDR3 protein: CASSPLTGYESTEAFF; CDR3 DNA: TGTGCCAGCTCACCACTAACAGGGTACGAGAGTACTGAAGCTTTCTTT
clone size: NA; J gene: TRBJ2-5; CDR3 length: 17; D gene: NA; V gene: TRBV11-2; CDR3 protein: CASSLDIGTGGQETQYF; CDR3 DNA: TGTGCCAGCAGCTTAGATATTGGGACTGGAGGTCAAGAGACCCAGTACTTC
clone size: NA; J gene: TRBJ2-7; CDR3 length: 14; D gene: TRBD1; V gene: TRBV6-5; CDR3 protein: CASSLGTGLSEQYF; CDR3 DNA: TGTGCCAGCAGCCTTGGGACAGGGCTATCCGAGCAGTACTTC
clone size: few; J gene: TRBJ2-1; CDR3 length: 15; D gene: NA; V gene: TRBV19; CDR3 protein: CASSGGALRNNEQFF; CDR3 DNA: TGTGCCAGTAGTGGGGGGGCGTTACGGAACAATGAGCAGTTCTTC
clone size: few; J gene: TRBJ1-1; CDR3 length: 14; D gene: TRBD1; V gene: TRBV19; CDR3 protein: CASSNRGRNTEAFF; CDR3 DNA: TGTGCCAGTAGTAACAGGGGTCGCAACACTGAAGCTTTCTTT
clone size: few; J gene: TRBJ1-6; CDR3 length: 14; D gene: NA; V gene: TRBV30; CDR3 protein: CAWRLAPGNSPLHF; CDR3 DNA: TGTGCCTGGAGACTGGCCCCGGGTAATTCACCCCTCCACTTT
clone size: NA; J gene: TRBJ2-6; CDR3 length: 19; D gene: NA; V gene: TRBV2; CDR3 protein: CASSLGIGQLPSGANVLTF; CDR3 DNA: TGTGCCAGCAGTCTAGGGATAGGACAGCTCCCCTCTGGGGCCAACGTCCTGACTTTC
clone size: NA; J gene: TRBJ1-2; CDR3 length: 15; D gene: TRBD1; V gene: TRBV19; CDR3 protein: CASTIQAGGRHGYTF; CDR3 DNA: TGTGCCAGTACTATACAGGCAGGGGGTAGACATGGCTACACCTTC
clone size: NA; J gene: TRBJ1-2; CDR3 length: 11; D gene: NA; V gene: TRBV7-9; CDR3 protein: CASSLGPGYTF; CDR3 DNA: TGTGCCAGCAGCTTAGGGCCTGGCTACACCTTC
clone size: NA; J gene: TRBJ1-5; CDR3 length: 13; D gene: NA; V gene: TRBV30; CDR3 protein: CAWSLPPNQPQHF; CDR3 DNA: TGTGCCTGGAGCCTTCCCCCTAATCAGCCCCAGCATTTT
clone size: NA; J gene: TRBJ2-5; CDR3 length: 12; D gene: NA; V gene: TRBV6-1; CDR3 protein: CASSEDGETQYF; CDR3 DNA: TGTGCCAGCAGTGAAGATGGCGAGACCCAGTACTTC
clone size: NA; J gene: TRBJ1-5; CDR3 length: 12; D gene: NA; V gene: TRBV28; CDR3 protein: CATAGWDQPQHF; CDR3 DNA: TGTGCCACCGCAGGGTGGGATCAGCCCCAGCATTTT
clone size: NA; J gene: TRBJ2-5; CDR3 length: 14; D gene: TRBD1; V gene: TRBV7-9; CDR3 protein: CASSSGQGYETQYF; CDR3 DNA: TGTGCCAGCAGCTCCGGACAGGGTTACGAGACCCAGTACTTC
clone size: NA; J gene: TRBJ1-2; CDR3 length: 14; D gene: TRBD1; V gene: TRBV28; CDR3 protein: CASSRYRGGYGYTF; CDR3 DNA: TGTGCCAGCAGCCGATACAGGGGAGGCTATGGCTACACCTTC
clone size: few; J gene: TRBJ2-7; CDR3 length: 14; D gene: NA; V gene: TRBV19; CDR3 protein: CASSIRELAYEQYF; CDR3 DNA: TGTGCCAGTAGTATACGGGAGTTGGCCTACGAGCAGTACTTC
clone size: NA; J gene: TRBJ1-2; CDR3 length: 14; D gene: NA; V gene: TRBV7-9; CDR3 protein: CSSNLRGQDYGYTF; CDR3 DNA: TGTTCCAGCAACCTCCGGGGACAAGACTATGGCTACACCTTC
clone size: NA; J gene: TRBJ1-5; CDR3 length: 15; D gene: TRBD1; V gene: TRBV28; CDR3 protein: CASSLQGAGNQPQHF; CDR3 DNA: TGTGCCAGCAGTTTACAGGGGGCGGGCAATCAGCCCCAGCATTTT
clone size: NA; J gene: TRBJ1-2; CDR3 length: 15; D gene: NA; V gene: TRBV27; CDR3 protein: CASSLWAGASYGYTF; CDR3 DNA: TGTGCCAGCAGTTTATGGGCAGGGGCAAGCTATGGCTACACCTTC
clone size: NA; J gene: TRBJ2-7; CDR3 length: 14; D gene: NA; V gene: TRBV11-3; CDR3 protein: CASSPRGASYEQYF; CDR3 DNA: TGTGCCAGCAGCCCCCGCGGGGCCTCCTACGAGCAGTACTTC
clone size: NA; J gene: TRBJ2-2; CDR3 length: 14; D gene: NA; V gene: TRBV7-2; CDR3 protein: CASSPDLGARELFF; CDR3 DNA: TGTGCCAGCAGCCCAGACTTAGGGGCAAGGGAGCTGTTTTTT
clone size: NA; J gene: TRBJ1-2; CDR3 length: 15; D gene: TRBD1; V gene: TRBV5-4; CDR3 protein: CASSFTGGARDGYTF; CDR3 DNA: TGTGCCAGCAGCTTTACAGGGGGCGCGAGGGATGGCTACACCTTC
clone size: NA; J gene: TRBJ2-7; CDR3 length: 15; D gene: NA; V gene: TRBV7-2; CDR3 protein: CASSYDSASLYEQYF; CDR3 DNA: TGTGCCAGCAGCTACGACTCCGCCTCCCTCTACGAGCAGTACTTC
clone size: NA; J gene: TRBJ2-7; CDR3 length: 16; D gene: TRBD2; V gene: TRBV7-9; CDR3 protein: CASSLGRGGRSYEQYF; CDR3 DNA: TGTGCCAGCAGCTTAGGCCGGGGGGGTCGCTCCTACGAGCAGTACTTC
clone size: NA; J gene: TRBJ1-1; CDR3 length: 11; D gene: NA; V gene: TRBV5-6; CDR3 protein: CASSLAGVNEF; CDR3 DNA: TGTGCCAGCAGCTTGGCAGGGGTGAATGAGTTT
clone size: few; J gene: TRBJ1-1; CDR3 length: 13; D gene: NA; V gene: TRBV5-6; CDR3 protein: CASSFPGNTEAFF; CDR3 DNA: TGTGCCAGCAGCTTTCCCGGGAACACTGAAGCTTTCTTT
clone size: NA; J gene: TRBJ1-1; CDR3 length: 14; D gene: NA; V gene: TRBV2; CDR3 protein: CASSEALGGTEAFF; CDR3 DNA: TGTGCCAGCAGTGAAGCGTTGGGGGGCACTGAAGCTTTCTTT
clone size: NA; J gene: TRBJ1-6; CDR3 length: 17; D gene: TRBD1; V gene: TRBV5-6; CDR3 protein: CASSRDRGRSYNSPLHF; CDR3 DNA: TGTGCCAGCAGCAGGGACAGGGGTCGGTCCTATAATTCACCCCTCCACTTT
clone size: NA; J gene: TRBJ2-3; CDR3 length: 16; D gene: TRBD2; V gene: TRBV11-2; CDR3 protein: CASSFVGGSPTDTQYF; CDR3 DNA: TGTGCCAGCAGCTTCGTCGGCGGGAGCCCCACAGATACGCAGTATTTT
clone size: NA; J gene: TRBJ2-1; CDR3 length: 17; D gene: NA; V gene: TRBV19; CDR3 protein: CASSTTLSPSENNEQFF; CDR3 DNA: TGTGCCAGTAGCACCACCTTGTCGCCATCGGAGAACAATGAGCAGTTCTTC
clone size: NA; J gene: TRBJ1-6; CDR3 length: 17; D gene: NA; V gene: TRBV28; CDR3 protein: CASSWGQRVFYNSPLHF; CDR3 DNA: TGTGCCAGCAGTTGGGGACAAAGGGTCTTCTATAATTCACCCCTCCACTTT
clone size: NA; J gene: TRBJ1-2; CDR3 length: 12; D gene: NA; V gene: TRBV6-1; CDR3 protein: CASNLGLYGYTF; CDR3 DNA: TGTGCCAGCAACCTGGGACTGTATGGCTACACCTTC
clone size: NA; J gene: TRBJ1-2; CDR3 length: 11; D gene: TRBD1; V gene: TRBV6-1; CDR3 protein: CASSRQGGYTF; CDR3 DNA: TGTGCCAGCTCTAGACAGGGGGGCTACACCTTC
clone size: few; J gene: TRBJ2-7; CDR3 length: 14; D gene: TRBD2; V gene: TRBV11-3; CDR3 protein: CASSRGSGSYEQYF; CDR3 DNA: TGTGCCAGCAGCCGAGGTAGCGGGAGTTACGAGCAGTACTTC
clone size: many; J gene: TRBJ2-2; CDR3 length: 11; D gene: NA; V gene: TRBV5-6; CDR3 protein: CASSSTRELFF; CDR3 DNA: TGTGCCAGCAGCTCCACAAGGGAGCTGTTTTTT
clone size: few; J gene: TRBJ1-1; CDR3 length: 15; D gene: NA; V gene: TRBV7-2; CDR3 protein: CASSKSGGSNTEAFF; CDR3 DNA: TGTGCCAGCAGCAAAAGCGGGGGATCGAACACTGAAGCTTTCTTT
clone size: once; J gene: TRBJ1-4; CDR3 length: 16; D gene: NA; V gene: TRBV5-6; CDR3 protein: CASSFGATRSGEKLFF; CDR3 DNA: TGTGCCAGCAGCTTCGGTGCCACCCGGTCAGGGGAAAAACTGTTTTTT
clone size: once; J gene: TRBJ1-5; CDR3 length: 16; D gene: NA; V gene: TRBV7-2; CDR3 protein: CASSLGTPHSNQPQHF; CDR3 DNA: TGTGCCAGCAGCTTAGGGACACCCCATAGCAATCAGCCCCAGCATTTT
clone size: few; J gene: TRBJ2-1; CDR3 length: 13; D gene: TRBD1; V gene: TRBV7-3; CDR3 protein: CASSSGTGLEQFF; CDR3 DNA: TGTGCCAGCAGCAGCGGGACAGGGCTTGAGCAGTTCTTC
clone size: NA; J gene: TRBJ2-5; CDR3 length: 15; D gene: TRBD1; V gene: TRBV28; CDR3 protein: CASSGRTGGAETQYF; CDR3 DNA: TGTGCCAGCAGTGGACGGACAGGGGGGGCAGAGACCCAGTACTTC